This T cell receptor (beta chain) appears in the sequencing data of a study of CD8 T cells in Susac syndrome. Study-wide background: Each patient with Susac syndrome, at the time of blood draw, was therapy-naive, on corticosteroids, or on intravenous immunoglobulin alone.

Random hexamers were used to reverse transcribe roughly 0.5 to 1 ug of RNA. The TCR beta CDR3 was amplified by immunoSEQ multiplex PCR across 54 Vbeta, 13 Jbeta. TCRdb ran MiXCR on the immunoSEQ multiplex PCR reads and lists one entry per CDR3 protein. This table has under 200,000 distinct CDR3 sequences, about 96% appearing once. The CDR3 consists of 13 residues. The V and J ends lost 2 bases and 3 bases respectively, with 7 bases between them. Germline V gene sequence: CDR1 LGHNA, CDR2 YSLEER. The authors carried out high-throughput sequencing of TCR beta. They applied it to CD8+ and CD4+ T cells obtained from blood.

Sequenced: CD4+ T cells from PBMCs. The TCR originated in a human donor with Susac syndrome. The chain combines TRBV4-3 with TRBJ1-2; tentative D call: TRBD1 (6 bases). The CDR3 loop reads CASSQKGDYGYTF. In nucleotides, the CDR3 is TGCGCCAGCAGCCAAAAGGGGGACTATGGCTACACCTTC.